What follows is one TCR beta chain and its context. Its antigen is unknown. There are no base qualities to consult, and no much larger clone falls within one base. The data were obtained in a study of cytomegalovirus exposure and HLA in healthy donors (dated by TCRdb to 2015 to 2018). Context from the whole study: According to a later analysis, one platform produced both the approximately 110 validation repertoires and the approximately 670 repertoires of the first cohort. The study aimed to test whether cataloging public T cell receptors could reveal signatures of past pathogen exposure. Along with the 666-subject first cohort, a separate validation cohort of some 130 different subjects was used. High-throughput TCR immunosequencing, statistical association of individual TCRs with disease status, and machine learning were combined to predict cytomegalovirus infection status. Study-wide findings and limitations: According to the authors, the approach could potentially be generalized to other disease states and immunological phenotypes. Three of the identified cytomegalovirus-associated TCR beta chains were confirmed in vitro to be specific for cytomegalovirus antigens. Subsequent analysis determined that TCRs grouped into clusters in the first cohort also showed a tendency toward co-occurrence across the 120 or so validation repertoires, and 94% of cluster scores exceeded 0. The study listed 150 to 200 TCR beta chains as associated with cytomegalovirus. The validation cohort had no HLA typing available for a later analysis, so co-occurrence within that cohort was assessed over all 120 or so repertoires. Across donors, most TCR sequences were observed very rarely, whereas some public TCRs were present in many individuals. The classifier was reported to diagnose cytomegalovirus status with high specificity and sensitivity in both the original cohort and the validation cohort.

Donors formed part of the validation cohort, which comprised 120 subjects and was distinct from the first cohort of 550 to 850 subjects. The receptor library was made with the immunoSEQ multiplex PCR assay. The authors processed their data as follows. A statistical classification framework was developed to diagnose cytomegalovirus status using the catalog of TCR beta chain sequences. TCRdb took over this immuneACCESS table, retaining in-frame rearrangements with V and J assigned. Such tables are incomplete; in checked studies, under half of the missing clones stem from an unresolved V gene, and the remainder is unexplained. That table furnishes V, J and clone size, whereas the DNA furnished D and trimming. A total of 98,000 or so clones appear in this sample, roughly 95% of them only once. About 0.7% of the sample is in the top ten clones. This clonotype originated in a woman aged 18-35 years in good health and CMV-seronegative. Material for sequencing was PBMCs.

The CDR3 region reads CATSVGSEVGTGELFF. The nucleotides are TGTGCCACCAGCGTGGGTAGCGAGGTCGGGACCGGGGAGCTGTTTTTT. The chain couples TRBV15 to TRBJ2-2; TRBD2 is a possible D gene, resting on 5 matching bases. In the germline V gene (reference sequence), CDR1 corresponds to LNHNV and CDR2 to YYDKDF. The CDR3 starts with the cysteine, ends with the phenylalanine, and has 16 residues. The kept DNA is CDR3 alone, 48 bases in frame from the first base. The V and J ends are trimmed by 5 bases and 5 bases, leaving 18 bases between them. The full variable domain, completed from the reference TRBV15 and TRBJ2-2 proteins outside the CDR3, reads DAMVIQNPRYQVTQFGKPVTLSCSQTLNHNVMYWYQQKSSQAPKLLFHYYDKDFNNEADTPDNFQSRRPNTSFCFLDIRSPGLGDTAMYLCATSVGSEVGTGELFFGEGSRLTVL.